This T cell receptor (beta chain) was sequenced in a study of T cell repertoires in cytomegalovirus infection. As for the study in general: Matching HLA type and CMV infection were both indicated by public TCR beta signatures.

TCRdb fed the reads into MiXCR, producing one record per CDR3 protein. Of about 190,000 distinct CDR3 sequences in the sample, roughly 27% were seen once. This clonotype came up a few times. Its antigen is still unknown. V was trimmed by 7 bases and J by 2 bases, leaving 11 bases between them. CDR1 is SQVTM and CDR2 is ANQGSEA in the germline V gene. The CDR3 sequence is 12 residues long. Regarding the study as a whole: Cumulative public TCR beta family frequency identified carriers of CMV plus the relevant HLA. CMV-specific TCR beta clonotypes restricted by HLA-C were the ones dominating the ex vivo response.

The V gene is TRBV29-1, the J gene TRBJ1-1, with D perhaps matching TRBD1 (5 bases). The source of this sequence is a human donor in good health (CMV status not recorded). Some clones in this sample may be carry-over from other donors' samples. The source material was PBMCs. The DNA of the CDR3 is TGCAGCGGGGGGGGTGCAAACACTGAAGCTTTCTTT. This translates into CSGGGANTEAFF.